There are a few counts of the clone carrying this TCR beta chain. What it binds is unknown. Template material for amplifying TCR beta CDR3 regions consisted of RNA transcripts. TCR CDR3 regions were first amplified by RT-PCR with HTBI primers. Via MiXCR, TCRdb re-called the multiplex PCR reads, giving one row per CDR3 protein. This table holds under 350,000 distinct CDR3 sequences, 20% to 25% found once. J lost 0 bases, V lost 4 bases, and 9 bases had no gene match. CDR3 length equals 17 residues. The V gene's germline CDR1 is SGHRS and CDR2 YFSETQ. This sample is drawn from a study of T cells in Graves' hyperthyroidism and ophthalmopathy. Findings of the study overall: It was a median around seven months before onset that the model predicted ophthalmopathy.

The J gene is TRBJ2-1, the V gene TRBV5-1; 8 bases match TRBD2. This TCR derives from a woman aged 50 to 60 with Graves' hyperthyroidism. The sample was blood. CDR3 amino acids: CASSNSGTRTSYNEQFF. The DNA of the CDR3 is TGCGCCAGCAGCAACTCCGGGACTAGGACCTCCTACAATGAGCAGTTCTTC.